This section outlines one T cell receptor beta chain sequence together with its context. Its target is not known. The data were taken from a study of Ad26.COV2.S vaccination and SARS-CoV-2 variants. Study details: Donor allocation was to the COV1001 Ad26.COV2.S trial arm. General observations from the study: Substantial breadth in spike-specific CD8+ and CD4+ T cell responses was reportedly seen after vaccination.

The treatment: about 20 received Ad26.COV2.S at low or high dose, single or two shots; 5 received placebo; per-sample allocation not given. Sampling was done on day 63 after the first vaccine or placebo injection. Recruitment in Boston yielded a donor of adult age, 18-55 years. Sequencing used immunoSEQ multiplex PCR; TCRdb keeps in-frame clones, though not all of them. The sample comprises a few hundred thousand clones, around 89% of which are singletons, and about 1.9% rests with the top ten. The TCR originated in a person aged 18-60 years who received the Ad26.COV2.S COVID-19 vaccine or a placebo. Material: peripheral blood, obtained in a trial of Ad26.COV2.S vaccine versus placebo.

CDR3 DNA sequence: TGTGCCAGCAGTGGATACAGGGGAGGGAACACCGGGGAGCTGTTTTTT. It yields the protein CASSGYRGGNTGELFF. The J gene is TRBJ2-2, the V gene TRBV28; perhaps TRBD1 as D (7 bases). Germline CDR1 is MDHEN and CDR2 is SYDVKM. Trimming removed 5 bases from V and 1 base from J, with 14 bases in between. The CDR3 sequence is 16 residues long.